The clone carrying this TCR beta chain was recorded at least ten times. These data come from a study of T-cell memory formation after mild COVID-19. Germline lookup yields CDR1 SGHTA and CDR2 FQGNSA. Trimming left V 3 bases short and J 0 bases short, with 9 bases between. The CDR3 runs 15 residues. In TCRdb, the 5' RACE reads were re-called with MiXCR into one record per CDR3 protein. The sample shows a few hundred thousand distinct CDR3 sequences, around 15% of them seen only once. This receptor was identified in a man younger than 35 who had mild COVID-19 (a few samples of this study predate the infection). Cell type and time point are not known. The sample was PBMCs or a T cell subset sorted from them (not recorded which). This chain links TRBV7-2 with TRBJ2-4; weak D call: TRBD1 (5 bases). CDR3: CASSFSGLAKNIQYF. CDR3 coding DNA: TGTGCCAGCAGCTTCTCAGGGCTAGCCAAAAACATTCAGTACTTC.